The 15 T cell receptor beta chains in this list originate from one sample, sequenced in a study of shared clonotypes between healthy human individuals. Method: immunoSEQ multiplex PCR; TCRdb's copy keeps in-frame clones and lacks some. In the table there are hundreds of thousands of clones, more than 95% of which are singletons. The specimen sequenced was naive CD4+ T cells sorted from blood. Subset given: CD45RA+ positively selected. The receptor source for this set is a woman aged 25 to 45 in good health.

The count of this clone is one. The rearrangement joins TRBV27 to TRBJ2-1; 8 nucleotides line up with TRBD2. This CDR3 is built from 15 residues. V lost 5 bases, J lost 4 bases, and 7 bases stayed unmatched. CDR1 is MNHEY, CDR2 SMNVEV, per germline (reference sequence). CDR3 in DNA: TGTGCCAGCAGTGATAGCGGGACGGTATACAATGAGCAGTTCTTC. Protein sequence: CASSDSGTVYNEQFF.

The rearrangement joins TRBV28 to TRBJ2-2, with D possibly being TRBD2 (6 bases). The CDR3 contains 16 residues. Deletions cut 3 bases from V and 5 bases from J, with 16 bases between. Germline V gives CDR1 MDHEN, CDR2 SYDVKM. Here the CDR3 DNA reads TGTGCCAGCAGTTTGGAGGGCCTCGCCGGGACCGGGGAGCTGTTTTTT. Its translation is CASSLEGLAGTGELFF.

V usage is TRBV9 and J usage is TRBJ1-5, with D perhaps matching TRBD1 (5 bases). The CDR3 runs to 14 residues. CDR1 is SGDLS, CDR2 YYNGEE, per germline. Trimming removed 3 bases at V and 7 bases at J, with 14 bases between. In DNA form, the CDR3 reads TGTGCCAGCAGCGGAGGGGATGGAATACAGCCCCAGCATTTT. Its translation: CASSGGDGIQPQHF.

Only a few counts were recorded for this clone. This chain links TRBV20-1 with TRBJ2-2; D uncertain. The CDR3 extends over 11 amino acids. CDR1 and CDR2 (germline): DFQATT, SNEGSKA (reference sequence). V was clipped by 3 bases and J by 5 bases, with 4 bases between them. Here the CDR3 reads CSASKTGELFF. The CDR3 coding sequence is TGCAGTGCTAGTAAAACCGGGGAGCTGTTTTTT.

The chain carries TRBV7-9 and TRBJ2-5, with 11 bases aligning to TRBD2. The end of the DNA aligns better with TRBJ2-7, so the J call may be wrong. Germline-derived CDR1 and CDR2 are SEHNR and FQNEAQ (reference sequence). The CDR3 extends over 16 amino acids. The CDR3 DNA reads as TGTGCCAGCAGACAAACTAGCGGGAGTGGTTCCTACGAGCAGTACTTC. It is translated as CASRQTSGSGSYEQYF.

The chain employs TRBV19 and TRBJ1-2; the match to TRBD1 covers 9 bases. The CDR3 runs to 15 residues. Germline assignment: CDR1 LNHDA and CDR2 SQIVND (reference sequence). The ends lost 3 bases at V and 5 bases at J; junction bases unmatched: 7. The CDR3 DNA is TGTGCCAGTAGTATGACGCCCGGGACAGGGTATGGCTACACCTTC. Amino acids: CASSMTPGTGYGYTF.

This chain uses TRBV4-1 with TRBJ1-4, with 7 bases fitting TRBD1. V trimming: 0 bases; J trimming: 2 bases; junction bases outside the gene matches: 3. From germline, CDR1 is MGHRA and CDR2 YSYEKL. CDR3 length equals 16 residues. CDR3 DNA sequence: TGCGCCAGCAGCCAAGATCCAGGGGGGACTAATGAAAAACTGTTTTTT. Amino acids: CASSQDPGGTNEKLFF.

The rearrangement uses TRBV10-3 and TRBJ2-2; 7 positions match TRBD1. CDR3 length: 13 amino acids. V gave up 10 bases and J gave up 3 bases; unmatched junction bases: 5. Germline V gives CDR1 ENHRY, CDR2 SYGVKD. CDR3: CATQGIDTGELFF. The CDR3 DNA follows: TGTGCCACACAGGGGATCGACACCGGGGAGCTGTTTTTT.

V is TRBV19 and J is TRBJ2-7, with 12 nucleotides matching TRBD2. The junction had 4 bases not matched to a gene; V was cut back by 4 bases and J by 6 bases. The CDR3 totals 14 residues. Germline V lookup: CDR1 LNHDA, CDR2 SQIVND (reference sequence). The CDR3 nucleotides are TGTGCCAGTAGTACCACACTAGCGGGAGGCGAGCAGTACTTC. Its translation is CASSTTLAGGEQYF. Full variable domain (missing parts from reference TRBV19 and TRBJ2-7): DGGITQSPKYLFRKEGQNVTLSCEQNLNHDAMYWYRQDPGQGLRLIYYSQIVNDFQKGDIAEGYSVSREKKESFPLTVTSAQKNPTAFYLCASSTTLAGGEQYFGPGTRLTVT.

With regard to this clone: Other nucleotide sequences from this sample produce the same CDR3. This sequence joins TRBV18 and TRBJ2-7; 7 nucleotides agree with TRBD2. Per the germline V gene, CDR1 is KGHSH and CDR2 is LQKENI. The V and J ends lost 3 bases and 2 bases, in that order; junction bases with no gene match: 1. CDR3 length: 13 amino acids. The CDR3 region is CASSPGLTYEQYF. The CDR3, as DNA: TGTGCCAGCTCACCGGGACTAACCTACGAGCAGTACTTC.

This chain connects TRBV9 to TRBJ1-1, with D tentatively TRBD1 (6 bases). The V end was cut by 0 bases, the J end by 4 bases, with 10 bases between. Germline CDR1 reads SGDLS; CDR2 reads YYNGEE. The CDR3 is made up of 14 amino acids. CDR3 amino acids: CASSVAGVGTEAFF. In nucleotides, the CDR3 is TGTGCCAGCAGCGTAGCAGGGGTGGGCACTGAAGCTTTCTTT.

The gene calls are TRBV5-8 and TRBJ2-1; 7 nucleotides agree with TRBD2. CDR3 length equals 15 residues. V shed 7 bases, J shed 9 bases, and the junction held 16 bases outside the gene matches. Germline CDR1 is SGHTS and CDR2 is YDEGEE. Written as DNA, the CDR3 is TGTGCCAGCGGAGCTAGCGGCAGAGTTGTAGGTGAGCAGTTCTTC. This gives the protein CASGASGRVVGEQFF.

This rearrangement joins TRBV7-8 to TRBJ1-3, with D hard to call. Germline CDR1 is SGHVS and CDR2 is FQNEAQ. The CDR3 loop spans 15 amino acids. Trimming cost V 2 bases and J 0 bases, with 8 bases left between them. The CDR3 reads CASSLYSYSGNTIYF. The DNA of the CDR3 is TGTGCCAGCAGCTTATATAGCTACTCTGGAAACACCATATATTTT.

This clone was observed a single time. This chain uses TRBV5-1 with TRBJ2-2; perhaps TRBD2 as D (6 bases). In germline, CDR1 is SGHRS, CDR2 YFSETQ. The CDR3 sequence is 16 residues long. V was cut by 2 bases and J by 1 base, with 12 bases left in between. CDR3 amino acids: CASSFVPGENTGELFF. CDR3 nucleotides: TGCGCCAGCAGCTTTGTCCCGGGGGAGAACACCGGGGAGCTGTTTTTT.

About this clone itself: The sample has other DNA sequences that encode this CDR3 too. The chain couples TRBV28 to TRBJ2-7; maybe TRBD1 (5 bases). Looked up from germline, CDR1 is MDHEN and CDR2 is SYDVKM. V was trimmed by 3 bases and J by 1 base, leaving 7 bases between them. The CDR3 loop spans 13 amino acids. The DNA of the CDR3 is TGTGCCAGCAGTTTTTCAGGGTCCTACGAGCAGTACTTC. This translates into CASSFSGSYEQYF.